In this sample, the clone carrying this T cell receptor beta chain turned up a few times. The antigen is undetermined. This entry belongs to a study of CD8 T cells in ankylosing spondylitis. This CDR3 region has 15 residues. Deletions cut 6 bases from V and 3 bases from J, with 15 bases between. Using quantitative 5'-RACE with molecular barcodes, the authors made TCR beta libraries. TCRdb processed the 5' RACE reads anew with MiXCR; each CDR3 protein has one entry. Here the sample spans approximately 130,000 distinct CDR3 sequences, 7% to 10% being singletons. Broader study findings: A subset of motif variants has previously been described in the synovial fluid and blood of reactive arthritis. As reported, disease-linked clones showed significant enrichment in matched ankylosing spondylitis synovial fluid. Typical of ankylosing spondylitis blood, it appeared, was a TCR beta motif of eight highly homologous variants.

The chain recombines TRBV12-3 or TRBV12-4 with TRBJ2-1; TRBD2 is a possible D gene (6 bases). The receptor was derived from a male donor with ankylosing spondylitis or in good health (not recorded which). Sequenced material: blood, either unsorted or a sorted T cell fraction (not recorded which). The CDR3 DNA follows: TGTGCCAGCAGCTCTCGGGGCGGGGACTACAATGAGCAGTTCTTC. Translation: CASSSRGGDYNEQFF.